Following are 29 T cell receptor beta chains from one sample sequenced in a study of shared clonotypes between healthy human individuals. The assay was immunoSEQ multiplex PCR, and TCRdb's table has in-frame clones only and misses some. The sample shows roughly 2 million clones, 85% to 95% of them seen only once. The sequenced sample consisted of naive CD4+ T cells sorted from blood. The subset denotes: CD45RA+ positively selected. These receptors all come from a man aged 18 to 29 in good health.

This rearrangement joins TRBV14 to TRBJ1-4; tentative D call: TRBD1 (5 bases). The CDR3 sequence is 15 residues long. V was cut by 0 bases and J by 8 bases, with 13 bases left in between. Germline V CDR1 and CDR2: SGHDN, FVKESK. The CDR3 sequence: CASSQDVRDREKLFF. The CDR3 coding sequence is TGTGCCAGCAGCCAAGATGTCAGGGACCGGGAAAAACTGTTTTTT.

The V call is TRBV28, the J call TRBJ1-4, with no clear D. Germline V gene data show CDR1 as MDHEN and CDR2 as SYDVKM. Trimming pared 6 bases from V and 5 bases from J, leaving 13 bases between. The CDR3 covers 14 residues. The DNA for the CDR3 is TGTGCCAGCAGGACCGGGCTAAAGAATGAAAAACTGTTTTTT. Translated: CASRTGLKNEKLFF.

This clone was seen just once. DNA for the CDR3: TGTGCCATCAGTGAGGGCGTACAGGAATGGGAGCAGTACTTC. Its translation: CAISEGVQEWEQYF. This chain links TRBV10-3 with TRBJ2-7; D may be TRBD1 (5 bases). The V and J ends lost 2 bases and 7 bases respectively, with 15 bases between them. This CDR3 region has 14 residues. Germline V CDR1 and CDR2: ENHRY, SYGVKD.

A single count supports this clone. The rearrangement links TRBV25-1 to TRBJ2-1, with no clear D. Germline lookup yields CDR1 MGHDK and CDR2 SYGVNS. The CDR3 spans 11 residues. V shed 5 bases and J shed 8 bases, with 7 bases lying between them. The CDR3 loop is CASSLRDEQFF. In nucleotides, the CDR3 is TGTGCCAGCAGTTTAAGAGATGAGCAGTTCTTC.

The gene calls are TRBV5-6 and TRBJ1-5; D might be TRBD1 (6 bases). CDR1 is SGHDT and CDR2 is YYEEEE in the germline V gene. The CDR3 covers 14 residues. Trimming removed 0 bases at V and 5 bases at J, with 9 bases between. CDR3 sequence: CASSLVAGDQPQHF. As DNA, the CDR3 is TGTGCCAGCAGCTTGGTAGCAGGGGATCAGCCCCAGCATTTT.

V gene TRBV5-1 combines with J gene TRBJ1-5, with D unclear. V lost 5 bases and J 0 bases, leaving 15 bases between the germline ends. CDR1 and CDR2 from the germline V gene are SGHRS and YFSETQ. CDR3 length: 16 amino acids. As DNA, the CDR3 is TGCGCCAGCAGTGGAGATTCTGCCTATAGCAATCAGCCCCAGCATTTT. This sequence encodes CASSGDSAYSNQPQHF.

The rearrangement joins TRBV28 to TRBJ2-3; D gene uncertain. V shed 6 bases and J shed 6 bases, with 7 bases lying between them. The CDR3 runs 11 residues. The V gene's germline CDR1 is MDHEN and CDR2 SYDVKM. The CDR3 here is CASSQRDTQYF. Here the CDR3 DNA reads TGTGCCAGCAGCCAACGGGATACGCAGTATTTT.

The chain joins TRBV6-6 to TRBJ2-7, with 13 positions matching TRBD2. V dropped 5 bases and J dropped 2; count of bases not matched to a gene: 3. The CDR3 sequence is 15 residues long. Germline-derived CDR1 and CDR2 are MNHNY and SVGAGI (reference sequence). CDR3 residues: CASSQGTSGTYEQYF. The CDR3 DNA reads TGTGCCAGCAGTCAAGGGACTAGCGGGACCTACGAGCAGTACTTC.

The chain recombines TRBV12-5 with TRBJ2-5; 8 nucleotides line up with TRBD2. Germline V gives CDR1 LGHNT, CDR2 FRNRAP. V shed 0 bases, J shed 5 bases, and the junction held 8 bases outside the gene matches. The CDR3 is 16 residues long. The CDR3 sequence is CASGLVLSGGPETQYF. CDR3 sequence (DNA): TGTGCTAGTGGTTTGGTACTCTCGGGGGGGCCCGAGACCCAGTACTTC.

This clone was detected only once. J is TRBJ2-7 and V is TRBV7-2; 7 positions match TRBD1. In germline, CDR1 is SGHTA, CDR2 FQGNSA. The CDR3 is made up of 18 amino acids. The V segment lost 5 bases and the J segment 0 bases; nucleotides outside the gene matches: 16. CDR3 sequence reads: CASSRGVRTGPTSYEQYF. DNA for the CDR3: TGTGCCAGCAGCCGAGGCGTAAGGACAGGACCGACCTCCTACGAGCAGTACTTC.

This chain joins TRBV5-4 and TRBJ1-6; D not resolved. This CDR3 spans 15 amino acids. Germline assignment: CDR1 SGHNT and CDR2 YYREEE (reference sequence). The V end was cut by 2 bases, the J end by 5 bases, with 11 bases between. The CDR3 region has the DNA TGTGCCAGCAGCTTCTACGGGGTGGATAATTCACCCCTCCACTTT. Its protein is CASSFYGVDNSPLHF.

This rearrangement joins TRBV5-6 to TRBJ2-3; possibly TRBD1 or TRBD2 for D (6 bases each). The CDR3 totals 14 residues. Germline CDR1 is SGHDT and CDR2 is YYEEEE. Trimming took off 1 base at V and 4 bases at J, with 10 bases between the two ends. CDR3 region: CASSLFGGADTQYF. The CDR3 nucleotides read TGTGCCAGCAGCTTGTTCGGGGGCGCAGATACGCAGTATTTT.

The chain combines TRBV18 with TRBJ1-2, with TRBD1 as a possible D gene (6 bases). Germline CDR1 and CDR2: KGHSH and LQKENI. The germline V and J ends were trimmed by 3 bases and 10 bases, with 27 bases remaining between them. This CDR3 contains 17 residues. The CDR3 region has the DNA TGTGCCAGCTCACCGGGAACAGGGAAGGGTGGATTTCCTTTCTACACCTTC. Translation gives CASSPGTGKGGFPFYTF.

This clone occurred a few times. The chain recombines TRBV5-4 with TRBJ1-2; D possibly corresponds to TRBD1 (5 bases). V dropped 0 bases and J dropped 5 bases, with 5 bases sitting between them. Germline V lookup: CDR1 SGHNT, CDR2 YYREEE (reference sequence). CDR3 size: 12 residues. CDR3 bases: TGTGCCAGCAGCTTGGCAGGGTATGGCTACACCTTC. Its protein is CASSLAGYGYTF.

Note on this clone: Additional DNA sequences in this sample encode the identical CDR3. This rearrangement joins TRBV6-5 to TRBJ2-3; 7 nucleotides align to TRBD2. The ends lost 6 bases at V and 6 bases at J; junction bases unmatched: 0. Germline V gene lookup returns CDR1 MNHEY and CDR2 SVGAGI. This CDR3 has 11 amino acids. CDR3 loop: CASRRGDTQYF. CDR3 bases: TGTGCCAGCAGGCGGGGGGATACGCAGTATTTT.

This chain joins TRBV9 and TRBJ2-7; D remains unclear. CDR1 is SGDLS, CDR2 YYNGEE, per germline. CDR3 length: 15 residues. V lost 0 bases and J lost 2, with 12 bases in between. CDR3 sequence (DNA): TGTGCCAGCAGCGTAGAAGGCAGCAGTACCTACGAGCAGTACTTC. Translated, it gives CASSVEGSSTYEQYF.

The count of this clone is one. This rearrangement joins TRBV7-2 to TRBJ1-5, with D unclear. The V gene lost 3 bases and the J gene lost 2 bases, with 5 bases spanning the gap. This CDR3 comprises 13 residues. CDR1 SGHTA and CDR2 FQGNSA come from the germline V gene. In DNA, the CDR3 is TGTGCCAGCAGCTTCTCTCGCAATCAGCCCCAGCATTTT. Residues: CASSFSRNQPQHF.

To note about this clone: At the DNA level, this CDR3 is encoded by other sequences in the same sample as well. The chain couples TRBV5-1 to TRBJ2-3; weak D call: TRBD1 (6 bases). The V gene lost 0 bases and the J gene lost 1 base, with 6 bases spanning the gap. Germline assignment: CDR1 SGHRS and CDR2 YFSETQ. This CDR3 contains 14 residues. The CDR3 spells CASSLDRGTDTQYF. CDR3 in DNA: TGCGCCAGCAGCTTGGACAGGGGCACAGATACGCAGTATTTT.

The chain combines TRBV11-2 with TRBJ2-7; 7 nucleotides agree with TRBD1. Trimming at V came to 1 base and at J to 7 bases, leaving 7 bases not matched to a gene. Germline lookup yields CDR1 SGHAT and CDR2 FQNNGV. The CDR3 loop spans 14 amino acids. The CDR3 bases are TGTGCCAGCAGCTTAGGACAGGGTAGGTGGGAGCAGTACTTC. As protein: CASSLGQGRWEQYF.

This rearrangement joins TRBV19 to TRBJ1-2; D is perhaps TRBD1 (6 bases). Germline V CDR1 and CDR2: LNHDA, SQIVND (reference sequence). Trimming cost V 4 bases and J 0 bases, with 12 bases left between them. The CDR3 has 15 amino acids. The DNA for the CDR3 is TGTGCCAGTAGTAGCAGGGGAATAGCTAACTATGGCTACACCTTC. Translating it yields CASSSRGIANYGYTF.

The V call is TRBV5-6, the J call TRBJ2-2; no definite D call. The CDR3 loop spans 14 amino acids. Germline-derived CDR1 and CDR2 are SGHDT and YYEEEE. V was pared by 7 bases and J by 4 bases, with 14 bases between. The CDR3 DNA sequence: TGTGCCAGCCGGGCCTTACGGATCACCGGGGAGCTGTTTTTT. Translation gives CASRALRITGELFF.

The chain is built from TRBV7-3 and TRBJ2-7, with TRBD2 identical over 10 bases. This CDR3 is built from 15 residues. Germline CDR1 is SGHTA and CDR2 is FQGTGA. V lost 3 bases to trimming and J lost 0 bases; unmatched junction nucleotides: 2. The CDR3 sequence: CASSFASGGSYEQYF. CDR3 bases: TGTGCCAGCAGCTTCGCTAGCGGGGGCTCCTACGAGCAGTACTTC.

V gene TRBV29-1 combines with J gene TRBJ2-3, with D hard to call. Germline CDR1 SQVTM, CDR2 ANQGSEA. The V and J ends lost 4 bases and 3 bases respectively, with 8 bases between them. CDR3 length equals 12 residues. In DNA form, the CDR3 reads TGCAGCGTTGGTGCATTTACAGATACGCAGTATTTT. Protein sequence: CSVGAFTDTQYF.

V and J are TRBV5-4 and TRBJ2-2; perhaps D is TRBD1 or TRBD2 (5 bases each). The germline CDR1 and CDR2 sequences are SGHNT and YYREEE (reference sequence). V was trimmed by 6 bases and J by 1 base, leaving 13 bases between them. The CDR3 contains 15 residues. The CDR3 DNA is TGTGCCAGCACCCGGGACGGCAGGAACACCGGGGAGCTGTTTTTT. It translates to CASTRDGRNTGELFF.

Regarding this clone: Other nucleotide sequences in the sample specify the same CDR3. The genes are TRBV6-5 and TRBJ1-1; D is possibly TRBD1 (5 bases). V gave up 0 bases and J gave up 4 bases, with 12 bases separating them. Looked up from germline, CDR1 is MNHEY and CDR2 is SVGAGI. The CDR3 is 15 residues long. The CDR3 sequence is CASSYSPGTGTEAFF. CDR3 bases: TGTGCCAGCAGTTACTCACCAGGGACCGGCACTGAAGCTTTCTTT.

The chain is built from TRBV11-2 and TRBJ2-2; D call uncertain. CDR3 length: 13 residues. Deletions cut 5 bases from V and 7 bases from J, with 11 bases between. CDR1 and CDR2 (germline): SGHAT, FQNNGV. The CDR3 region has the DNA TGTGCCAGCAGCCAAGGCCCCGGCGGGGAGCTGTTTTTT. Translation: CASSQGPGGELFF.

J is TRBJ1-6 and V is TRBV5-8; D call uncertain. Germline-derived CDR1 and CDR2 are SGHTS and YDEGEE. V dropped 4 bases and J dropped 1 base, with 9 bases sitting between them. The CDR3 has 15 amino acids. DNA for the CDR3: TGTGCCAGCAGCGCCGACATTTCCTATAATTCACCCCTCCACTTT. This codes for CASSADISYNSPLHF.

The V gene is TRBV28, the J gene TRBJ2-1; 10 bases map to TRBD2. Germline CDR1 reads MDHEN; CDR2 reads SYDVKM. CDR3 length: 15 amino acids. V shed 4 bases and J 4 bases; nucleotides not matched to a gene: 4. The CDR3 spells CASSSGLADYNEQFF. CDR3 coding DNA: TGTGCCAGCAGTTCCGGACTAGCGGATTACAATGAGCAGTTCTTC.

The chain employs TRBV30 and TRBJ1-1; 10 bases fit TRBD1. V shed 3 bases and J 1 base; nucleotides not matched to a gene: 8. The V gene's germline CDR1 is GTSNPN and CDR2 SVGIG (reference sequence). The CDR3 consists of 16 residues. In DNA, the CDR3 is TGTGCCTGGAGCCCGACAGGGGGCGAATCGAACACTGAAGCTTTCTTT. Encoded protein: CAWSPTGGESNTEAFF. The variable domain in full, with the rest retrieved from reference TRBV30 and TRBJ1-1, is SQTIHQWPATLVQPVGSPLSLECTVEGTSNPNLYWYRQAAGRGLQLLFYSVGIGQISSEVPQNLSASRPQDRQFILSSKKLLLSDSGFYLCAWSPTGGESNTEAFFGQGTRLTVV.